The 17 T cell receptor beta chains in this list originate from one sample, sequenced in a study of lymphopenia after photon versus proton radiotherapy. Measured with immunoSEQ multiplex PCR; TCRdb has only the in-frame clones, and not every one. The sample has about 160,000 clones; approximately 86% are singletons. Material: peripheral blood, obtained from a patient treated with photon-based radiotherapy. The receptors here all came from a man aged 45-65 years with gastric cancer.

The count of this clone is one. V usage is TRBV28 and J usage is TRBJ1-5; D gene unclear. CDR1 and CDR2 (germline): MDHEN, SYDVKM. The CDR3 has 15 residues. V dropped 8 bases and J dropped 2 bases, with 16 bases sitting between them. Here the CDR3 DNA reads TGTGCCAGCGCCGGGGAAGGGTCGGGCAATCAGCCCCAGCATTTT. Its protein product is CASAGEGSGNQPQHF. The entire variable domain, with the rest obtained from reference TRBV28 and TRBJ1-5, is as follows: DVKVTQSSRYLVKRTGEKVFLECVQDMDHENMFWYRQDPGLGLRLIYFSYDVKMKEKGDIPEGYSVSREKKERFSLILESASTNQTSMYLCASAGEGSGNQPQHFGDGTRLSIL.

The rearrangement links TRBV19 to TRBJ2-3, with TRBD1 matching over 9 bases. The CDR3 contains 16 residues. CDR1 is LNHDA, CDR2 SQIVND, per germline (reference sequence). V gave up 5 bases and J gave up 2 bases; unmatched junction bases: 8. CDR3 DNA: TGTGCCAGTAGTCCCTCACAGGGGGCGAACACAGATACGCAGTATTTT. Translation gives CASSPSQGANTDTQYF. Full variable domain (missing parts from reference TRBV19 and TRBJ2-3): DGGITQSPKYLFRKEGQNVTLSCEQNLNHDAMYWYRQDPGQGLRLIYYSQIVNDFQKGDIAEGYSVSREKKESFPLTVTSAQKNPTAFYLCASSPSQGANTDTQYFGPGTRLTVL.

This chain links TRBV9 with TRBJ2-2, with TRBD2 matching 10 bases. The CDR3 extends over 18 amino acids. The germline V gene encodes CDR1 SGDLS and CDR2 YYNGEE. The V segment lost 0 bases and the J segment 6 bases; nucleotides outside the gene matches: 11. The CDR3 DNA follows: TGTGCCAGCAGCGTAGGTCAGCCTAGCGGGAGAGGATCCGGGGAGCTGTTTTTT. Translated, it gives CASSVGQPSGRGSGELFF.

The gene calls are TRBV11-2 and TRBJ2-3; TRBD2 matches at 8 bases. The germline V gene has CDR1 SGHAT and CDR2 FQNNGV. This CDR3 is built from 16 residues. J was trimmed by 0 bases and V by 3 bases; bases with no gene match: 5. For the CDR3, the DNA is TGTGCCAGCAGCTTTATCGCGGGAGGTAGCACAGATACGCAGTATTTT. Translating it yields CASSFIAGGSTDTQYF.

V is TRBV19 and J is TRBJ1-5; 8 bases map to TRBD1. V lost 10 bases and J lost 3; bases outside the gene matches: 5. The CDR3 length is 13 residues. From germline, CDR1 is LNHDA and CDR2 SQIVND (reference sequence). In DNA form, the CDR3 reads TGTGCCACACAGGGGGACCACAATCAGCCCCAGCATTTT. This encodes CATQGDHNQPQHF.

This sequence joins TRBV6-5 and TRBJ1-1; no clear D gene. Germline CDR1 reads MNHEY; CDR2 reads SVGAGI. The V end was cut by 2 bases, the J end by 1 base, with 8 bases between. CDR3 length: 14 amino acids. CDR3 nucleotides: TGTGCCAGCAGTTACGGCATTGGGAACACTGAAGCTTTCTTT. Protein: CASSYGIGNTEAFF.

This chain joins TRBV6-5 and TRBJ2-1, with D hard to call. The germline V and J ends were trimmed by 6 bases and 9 bases, with 15 bases remaining between them. Germline loops: CDR1 MNHEY, CDR2 SVGAGI. The CDR3 consists of 13 residues. CDR3 sequence: CASSLLGQFEQFF. CDR3 in DNA: TGTGCCAGCAGCCTGCTAGGTCAGTTTGAGCAGTTCTTC.

The genes are TRBV5-1 and TRBJ2-7; D may be TRBD2 (6 bases). This CDR3 contains 14 residues. CDR1 SGHRS and CDR2 YFSETQ come from the germline V gene. V lost 2 bases to trimming and J lost 6 bases, with 15 bases between them. As DNA, the CDR3 is TGCGCCAGCAGCTTACGGGTGGGGGGTTTCGAGCAGTACTTC. Amino acid sequence: CASSLRVGGFEQYF.

V is TRBV7-6 and J is TRBJ2-7, with TRBD2 as a possible D gene (5 bases). Germline lookup yields CDR1 SGHVS and CDR2 FNYEAQ. Trimming pared 3 bases from V and 12 bases from J, leaving 21 bases between. The CDR3 is 14 amino acids. This CDR3 is CASSLADSGESRYF. CDR3 sequence (DNA): TGTGCCAGCAGCTTGGCCGACTCTGGGGAGTCCAGGTACTTC.

The chain links TRBV7-8 to TRBJ1-1; TRBD1 might be the D (6 bases). Germline V lookup: CDR1 SGHVS, CDR2 FQNEAQ. The CDR3 spans 13 residues. Deletions cut 5 bases from V and 5 bases from J, with 12 bases between. CDR3 coding DNA: TGTGCCAGCAGCCCCCGGGACAAGACTGAAGCTTTCTTT. This codes for CASSPRDKTEAFF.

This chain connects TRBV7-9 to TRBJ2-1; perhaps D is TRBD1 or TRBD2 (5 bases each). Germline-derived CDR1 and CDR2 are SEHNR and FQNEAQ (reference sequence). The CDR3 totals 13 residues. V was clipped by 2 bases and J by 9 bases, with 11 bases between them. CDR3 DNA: TGTGCCAGCAGCTTACTGGGGGTGGGTGAGCAGTTCTTC. Protein: CASSLLGVGEQFF.

This clone was recorded only once. The rearrangement links TRBV5-1 to TRBJ2-7; 7 bases are a match to TRBD2. The CDR3 totals 12 residues. In germline, CDR1 is SGHRS, CDR2 YFSETQ. V dropped 4 bases and J dropped 6; count of bases not matched to a gene: 4. DNA of the CDR3: TGCGCCAGCAGCAGACTAGCTGGCGAGCAGTACTTC. Protein: CASSRLAGEQYF.

The CDR3 region has the DNA TGTGCCAGCAGCCCACCTGATCCCGGACTAGCGGGAGTATCGTGGCAGTTCTTC. Translated: CASSPPDPGLAGVSWQFF. The J gene is TRBJ2-1, the V gene TRBV13; 13 nucleotides agree with TRBD2. J was trimmed by 12 bases and V by 5 bases; bases with no gene match: 19. The CDR3 runs to 18 residues. The germline CDR1 and CDR2 sequences are PRHDT and FYEKMQ (reference sequence).

The chain employs TRBV29-1 and TRBJ1-1, with no clear D. Trimming removed 6 bases at V and 2 bases at J, with 13 bases between. Germline V gene lookup returns CDR1 SQVTM and CDR2 ANQGSEA. The CDR3 is made up of 13 amino acids. The CDR3 bases are TGCAGCGTCGATCTCGGGAGAAACACTGAAGCTTTCTTT. This codes for CSVDLGRNTEAFF.

The V gene is TRBV15, the J gene TRBJ2-1, with D unresolved. V shed 0 bases and J shed 2 bases, with 8 bases lying between them. The germline CDR1 and CDR2 sequences are LNHNV and YYDKDF (reference sequence). CDR3 length: 15 amino acids. CDR3 DNA sequence: TGTGCCACCAGCAGAGATAAGGGCACCTACAATGAGCAGTTCTTC. It translates to CATSRDKGTYNEQFF.

The J gene is TRBJ1-2, the V gene TRBV30, with 11 bases aligning to TRBD1. Germline CDR1 and CDR2: GTSNPN and SVGIG (reference sequence). The CDR3 sequence is 14 residues long. With 3 bases clipped from V and 7 bases from J, the junction kept 7 bases outside the gene matches. The CDR3 spells CAWRSDRGLVGYTF. CDR3 sequence (DNA): TGTGCCTGGAGGTCGGACAGGGGGCTAGTTGGCTACACCTTC.

The gene calls are TRBV11-3 and TRBJ2-1; 7 bases map to TRBD1. The length of the CDR3 is 16 residues. The germline gives CDR1 SGHNT, CDR2 YENEEA. V gave up 4 bases and J gave up 7 bases; unmatched junction bases: 13. The chain's CDR3 is CASSSSWDSRGNEQFF. CDR3 bases: TGTGCCAGCAGCTCCTCCTGGGACAGTCGAGGGAATGAGCAGTTCTTC.